The sequence of this T cell receptor (beta chain) was determined in a study of identical twins. Study outcomes and limitations: Cross-sectional statistical analysis was relied on for the conclusions, without the same donors being followed.

TCRdb itself ran the 5' RACE reads through MiXCR, one entry per CDR3 protein. The sample consists of 200,000 to 250,000 distinct CDR3 sequences, 6% to 8% of them appearing once. Germline V lookup: CDR1 MNHNS, CDR2 SASEGT. V gave up 8 bases and J gave up 0 bases, with 18 bases separating them. The CDR3 runs to 16 residues. This clonotype was seen a few times. Its antigen is not known. The data also belong to a second study, concerning yellow fever vaccine responses in identical twins.

This TCR was sampled from a young woman in good health. The V gene is TRBV6-1, the J gene TRBJ2-3; D is possibly TRBD2 (6 bases). Input material: CD8+ T cells sorted from blood. CDR3 sequence (DNA): TGTGCCAGCGGCAGCATCGGGAGCGCTAGCACAGATACGCAGTATTTT. It specifies CASGSIGSASTDTQYF.